The clone carrying this T cell receptor beta chain was found many times. One junction end disagrees with the germline gene, perhaps due to a read error. Both TCRalpha and TCRbeta chains were reverse transcribed with V-gene-specific primers. For amplifying TCRs, the PCR ran for approximately 21 cycles with Phusion, which was used together with a constant-region primer and the adapter on the V primers. Amplification of the isolated mRNA used in vitro transcription. A single record per CDR3 protein comes from TCRdb applying MiXCR to the reads. Among 70,000 to 90,000 distinct CDR3 sequences listed, over 15% were seen once. Time point specified: before trial treatment. Eligibility required advanced solid tumors lacking tumor-infiltrating lymphocytes. This record comes from a study of low-dose radiotherapy and immunotherapy resistance in tumors. The CDR3 is 18 amino acids. The germline V gene has CDR1 SGHRS and CDR2 YFSETQ.

The specimen comprised PBMCs, sampled before treatment. The receptor was derived from a male donor with prostate cancer. The rearrangement uses TRBV5-1 and TRBJ2-6; 7 bases match TRBD2. CDR3 protein: CASSLGGLQPSWANVLTF. The CDR3 region has the DNA TGCGCCAGCAGCTTGGGGGGACTACAACCCTCTTGGGCCAACGTCCTGACTTTC.